What follows are 20 T cell receptor beta chains derived from one specimen sequenced in a study of identical twins. TCRdb processed the 5' RACE reads anew with MiXCR; each CDR3 protein has one entry. Among 260,000 or so distinct CDR3 sequences listed, approximately 7.8% were seen once. These data were also filed under a second study, of yellow fever vaccine responses in identical twins.

The specimen sequenced was CD8+ T cells sorted from blood. The receptors originated from a young woman in good health.

The chain is built from TRBV5-4 and TRBJ2-7; 8 nucleotides agree with TRBD2. J was trimmed by 2 bases and V by 0 bases; bases with no gene match: 7. The germline V gene encodes CDR1 SGHNT and CDR2 YYREEE (reference sequence). This CDR3 region has 16 residues. CDR3 in amino acids: CASSLDLSSGTYEQYF. The DNA for the CDR3 is TGTGCCAGCAGCTTGGATCTGAGTAGCGGGACCTACGAGCAGTACTTC.

This clonotype has just a few counts. V is TRBV28 and J is TRBJ2-7; D is unclear. The germline V and J ends were trimmed by 5 bases and 0 bases, with 11 bases remaining between them. The CDR3 is 14 residues long. The germline gives CDR1 MDHEN, CDR2 SYDVKM. The CDR3 region has the DNA TGTGCCAGCAGTGAAAGGAAGAGCTCCTACGAGCAGTACTTC. This codes for CASSERKSSYEQYF.

This clonotype showed up just once. A read error is possible here, since a much larger clone lies one base away. The genes are TRBV9 and TRBJ2-3; 10 nucleotides align to TRBD2. This CDR3 comprises 17 residues. CDR1 and CDR2 (germline): SGDLS, YYNGEE. J gave up 2 bases and V 3 bases, and 9 bases lay outside the gene matches. The CDR3 region is CASSGETSGKSTDTQYF. DNA for the CDR3: TGTGCCAGCAGCGGGGAAACTAGCGGGAAATCCACAGATACGCAGTATTTT.

This clonotype was seen only a few times. The chain recombines TRBV24-1 with TRBJ2-2; TRBD1 is a possible D gene (6 bases). V gave up 3 bases and J gave up 1 base, with 8 bases separating them. The CDR3 is made up of 15 amino acids. Germline V lookup: CDR1 KGHDR, CDR2 SFDVKD. The CDR3: CATSDPGQNTGELFF. CDR3 DNA sequence: TGTGCCACCAGTGATCCGGGACAGAACACCGGGGAGCTGTTTTTT.

CDR3 nucleotide sequence: TGTGCCAGCAGCCAATCAGCGGGGGAATACAATGAGCAGTTCTTC. Translation gives CASSQSAGEYNEQFF. The chain employs TRBV16 and TRBJ2-1; 8 nucleotides line up with TRBD2. After removal of 0 bases from V and 4 bases from J, the junction contained 2 bases not matched to a gene. Germline V gene sequence: CDR1 KGHSY, CDR2 FQNENV. This CDR3 contains 15 residues.

This clonotype was picked up many times. The chain recombines TRBV29-1 with TRBJ2-1; 8 positions match TRBD2. With V trimmed by 7 bases and J by 8 bases, 13 bases remained unmatched. The CDR3 sequence is 14 residues long. Looked up from germline, CDR1 is SQVTM and CDR2 is ANQGSEA. Here the CDR3 reads CSATTSGLGDEQFF. CDR3 DNA: TGCAGCGCAACAACTAGCGGCCTCGGCGATGAGCAGTTCTTC.

This clonotype was counted many times. The J gene is TRBJ1-2, the V gene TRBV27; D possibly corresponds to TRBD1 (5 bases). Germline V CDR1 and CDR2: MNHEY, SMNVEV (reference sequence). Deletions cut 8 bases from V and 4 bases from J, with 17 bases between. The length of the CDR3 is 14 residues. The CDR3: CASGVGGNLYGYTF. CDR3 nucleotide sequence: TGTGCCAGCGGGGTCGGGGGGAACCTCTATGGCTACACCTTC.

The table lists this clonotype with a few counts. V usage is TRBV6-6 and J usage is TRBJ2-5; D is uncertain. CDR1 is MNHNY, CDR2 SVGAGI, per germline (reference sequence). V was pared by 2 bases and J by 5 bases, with 3 bases between. The CDR3 spans 11 residues. The CDR3 region is CASSYEETQYF. The CDR3 bases are TGTGCCAGCAGTTACGAGGAGACCCAGTACTTC.

Many counts were recorded for this clonotype. The chain recombines TRBV20-1 with TRBJ2-7; a possible D gene is TRBD1 (5 bases). The V gene's germline CDR1 is DFQATT and CDR2 SNEGSKA (reference sequence). The CDR3 runs 11 residues. With 3 bases removed from V and 3 bases from J, the gap between germline ends came to 6 bases. This CDR3 reads CSASQGYEQYV. Written as DNA, the CDR3 is TGCAGTGCTAGCCAGGGCTACGAGCAGTACGTC.

The chain employs TRBV6-2 or TRBV6-3 and TRBJ1-1; D is ambiguous. V shed 2 bases and J shed 1 base, with 17 bases lying between them. The germline gives CDR1 MNHEY, CDR2 SVGEGT. The CDR3 is 17 amino acids. The CDR3 reads CASSYLPPGTQNTEAFF. CDR3 sequence (DNA): TGTGCCAGCAGTTACCTTCCCCCGGGAACCCAGAACACTGAAGCTTTCTTT.

This clonotype appeared many times. The CDR3 nucleotides are TGTGCCACCAGGGGGTTTGAAGCTTTCTTT. It translates to CATRGFEAFF. The chain couples TRBV12-3 or TRBV12-4 to TRBJ1-1, with 7 bases matching TRBD1. Germline trimming cut 10 bases from V and 7 bases from J; bases unmatched to any gene: 3. The CDR3 consists of 10 residues.

J is TRBJ2-1 and V is TRBV21-1; the D call in the table, TRBD1, was not verified against the DNA. TRBV21-1 is assigned pseudogene status. This CDR3 has 13 residues. In DNA, the CDR3 is TGTGCCAGCAGCTCCCCGGGTCCGGAAGAGCAGTTCTTC. This codes for CASSSPGPEEQFF.

A remark on this clonotype: Being one base from a much bigger clone, this may be a read error. This sequence joins TRBV2 and TRBJ2-3, with D possibly TRBD2 on 6 matching bases. CDR1 is SNHLY, CDR2 FYNNEI, per germline. With 8 bases removed from V and 2 bases from J, the gap between germline ends came to 23 bases. There are 17 residues in the CDR3. DNA for the CDR3: TGTGCCAGCTGCCCTGGGCATGGTAGCGGTTTCACAGATACGCAGTATTTT. It specifies CASCPGHGSGFTDTQYF.

This clonotype was counted between two and nine times. The rearrangement joins TRBV24-1 to TRBJ2-7, with D possibly being TRBD1 or TRBD2 (5 bases each). Germline CDR1 is KGHDR and CDR2 is SFDVKD. The CDR3 contains 11 residues. Trimming took off 9 bases at V and 4 bases at J, with 9 bases between the two ends. The CDR3 reads CATSWGYEQYF. The CDR3 nucleotides read TGTGCCACCTCATGGGGGTACGAGCAGTACTTC.

This clonotype occurred a few times. The V call is TRBV14, the J call TRBJ2-1; the match to TRBD2 covers 7 bases. From germline, CDR1 is SGHDN and CDR2 FVKESK. Trimming cost V 0 bases and J 4 bases; bases outside gene matches: 3. CDR3 length: 15 residues. The CDR3 here is CASSQDAGGYNEQFF. CDR3 sequence (DNA): TGTGCCAGCAGCCAAGACGCCGGGGGGTACAATGAGCAGTTCTTC.

This clonotype was counted at least ten times. V gene TRBV6-2 or TRBV6-3 combines with J gene TRBJ2-7, with 9 bases that match TRBD2. V gave up 5 bases and J gave up 4 bases; unmatched junction bases: 6. Per germline, CDR1 MNHEY and CDR2 SVGEGT. CDR3 length equals 14 residues. In DNA form, the CDR3 reads TGTGCCAGCAGTCCAGGGACTAGCAGTTACGAGCAGTACTTC. Translated: CASSPGTSSYEQYF.

In this sample, this clonotype turned up many times. The chain uses TRBV10-1 and TRBJ1-2; D is possibly TRBD1 (5 bases). The germline V gene has CDR1 WNHNN and CDR2 SYGVQD (reference sequence). Trimming took 4 bases from V and 4 from J, leaving 10 bases between them. The CDR3 spans 13 residues. The DNA of the CDR3 is TGCGCCAGCAGTGTATCACAGGCCTATGGCTACACCTTC. Its translation is CASSVSQAYGYTF.

V and J are TRBV24-1 and TRBJ2-1; 7 nucleotides line up with TRBD1. The V segment lost 6 bases and the J segment 0 bases; nucleotides outside the gene matches: 10. The CDR3 spans 17 residues. Germline-derived CDR1 and CDR2 are KGHDR and SFDVKD. The CDR3: CATSPGQTPFSYNEQFF. The CDR3 DNA reads TGTGCCACCAGTCCGGGACAGACCCCATTCTCCTACAATGAGCAGTTCTTC.

There are many counts of this clonotype. The V gene is TRBV29-1, the J gene TRBJ2-1; D unresolved. V was pared by 2 bases and J by 6 bases, with 14 bases between. There are 14 residues in the CDR3. Germline CDR1 and CDR2: SQVTM and ANQGSEA. The CDR3 loop reads CSVEILVPPNEQFF. CDR3 DNA: TGCAGCGTTGAAATCCTTGTCCCCCCCAATGAGCAGTTCTTC.

This clonotype was seen repeatedly, ten times or more. The rearrangement uses TRBV20-1 and TRBJ2-7; TRBD1 is a possible D gene (5 bases). The CDR3 length is 14 residues. Trimming removed 2 bases at V and 5 bases at J, with 16 bases between. CDR1 and CDR2 from the germline V gene are DFQATT and SNEGSKA (reference sequence). The CDR3, as DNA: TGCAGTGCTAGATTCGCAGGGAATATACACGAGCAGTACTTC. This translates into CSARFAGNIHEQYF.